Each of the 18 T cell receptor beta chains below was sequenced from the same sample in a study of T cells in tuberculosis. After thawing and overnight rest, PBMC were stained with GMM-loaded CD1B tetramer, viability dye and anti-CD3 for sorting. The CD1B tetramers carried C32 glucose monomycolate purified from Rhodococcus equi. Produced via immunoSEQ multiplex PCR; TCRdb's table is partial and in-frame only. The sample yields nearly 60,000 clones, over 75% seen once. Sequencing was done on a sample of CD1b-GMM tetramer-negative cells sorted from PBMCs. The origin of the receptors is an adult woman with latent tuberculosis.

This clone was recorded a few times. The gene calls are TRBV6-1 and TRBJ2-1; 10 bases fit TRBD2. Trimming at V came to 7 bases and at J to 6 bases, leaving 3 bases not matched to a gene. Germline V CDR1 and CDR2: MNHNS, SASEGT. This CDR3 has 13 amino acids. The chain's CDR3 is CASNSGRGNEQFF. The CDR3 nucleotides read TGTGCCAGCAACAGCGGGAGGGGCAATGAGCAGTTCTTC.

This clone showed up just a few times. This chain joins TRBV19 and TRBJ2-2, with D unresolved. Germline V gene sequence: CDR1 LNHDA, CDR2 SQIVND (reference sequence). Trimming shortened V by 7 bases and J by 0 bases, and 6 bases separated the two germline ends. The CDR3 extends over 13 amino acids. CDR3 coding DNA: TGTGCCAGTACCGTGTCGAACACCGGGGAGCTGTTTTTT. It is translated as CASTVSNTGELFF.

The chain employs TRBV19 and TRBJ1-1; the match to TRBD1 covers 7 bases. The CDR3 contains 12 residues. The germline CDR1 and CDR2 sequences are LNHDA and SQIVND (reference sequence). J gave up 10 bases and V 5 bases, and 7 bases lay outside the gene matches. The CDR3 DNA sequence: TGTGCCAGTAGTGCGGACAGGATTCGAGCTTTCTTT. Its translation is CASSADRIRAFF.

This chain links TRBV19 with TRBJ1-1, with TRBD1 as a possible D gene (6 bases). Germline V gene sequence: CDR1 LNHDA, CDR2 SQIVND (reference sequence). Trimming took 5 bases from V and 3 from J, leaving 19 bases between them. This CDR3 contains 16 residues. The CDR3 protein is CASSSPGGPLDTEAFF. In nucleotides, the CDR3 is TGTGCCAGTAGTTCGCCCGGGGGGCCCCTAGACACTGAAGCTTTCTTT.

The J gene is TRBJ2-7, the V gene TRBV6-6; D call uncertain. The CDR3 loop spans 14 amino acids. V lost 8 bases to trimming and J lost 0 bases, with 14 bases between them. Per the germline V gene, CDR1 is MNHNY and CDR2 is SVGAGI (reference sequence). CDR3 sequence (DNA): TGTGCCAGCGGCCCAGGTGCGAGCTCCTACGAGCAGTACTTC. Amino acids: CASGPGASSYEQYF.

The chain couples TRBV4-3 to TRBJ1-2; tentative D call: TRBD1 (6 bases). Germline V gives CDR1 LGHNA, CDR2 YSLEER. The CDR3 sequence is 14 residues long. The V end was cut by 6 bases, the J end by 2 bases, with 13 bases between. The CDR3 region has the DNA TGCGCCAGCAGTTCGACTCAGGGGAACTATGGCTACACCTTC. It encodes CASSSTQGNYGYTF.

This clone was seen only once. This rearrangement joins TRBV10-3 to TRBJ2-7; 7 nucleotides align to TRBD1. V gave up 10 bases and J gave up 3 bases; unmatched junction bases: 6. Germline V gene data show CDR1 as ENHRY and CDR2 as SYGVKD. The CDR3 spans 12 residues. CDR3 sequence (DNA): TGTGCCACCTCGGGACAGTACTACGAGCAGTACTTC. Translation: CATSGQYYEQYF.

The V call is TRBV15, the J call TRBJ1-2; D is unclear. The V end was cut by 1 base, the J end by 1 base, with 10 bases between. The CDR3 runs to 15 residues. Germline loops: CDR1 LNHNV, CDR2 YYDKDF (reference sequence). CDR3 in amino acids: CATSRGSSGNYGYTF. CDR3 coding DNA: TGTGCCACCAGCAGAGGATCTTCGGGTAACTATGGCTACACCTTC.

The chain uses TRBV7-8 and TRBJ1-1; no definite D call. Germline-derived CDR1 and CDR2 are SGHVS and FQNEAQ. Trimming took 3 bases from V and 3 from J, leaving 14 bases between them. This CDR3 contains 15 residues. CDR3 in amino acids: CASSFTAARDTEAFF. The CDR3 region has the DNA TGTGCCAGCAGCTTCACAGCGGCGCGGGACACTGAAGCTTTCTTT. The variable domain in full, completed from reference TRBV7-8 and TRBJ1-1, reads GAGVSQSPRYKVAKRGQDVALRCDPISGHVSLFWYQQALGQGPEFLTYFQNEAQLDKSGLPSDRFFAERPEGSVSTLKIQRTQQEDSAVYLCASSFTAARDTEAFFGQGTRLTVV.

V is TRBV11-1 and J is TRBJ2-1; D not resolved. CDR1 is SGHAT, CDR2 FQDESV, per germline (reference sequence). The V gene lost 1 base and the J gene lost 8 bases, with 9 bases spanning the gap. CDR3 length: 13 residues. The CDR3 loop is CASSLDLTDEQFF. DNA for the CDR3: TGTGCCAGCAGCTTAGATCTAACCGATGAGCAGTTCTTC.

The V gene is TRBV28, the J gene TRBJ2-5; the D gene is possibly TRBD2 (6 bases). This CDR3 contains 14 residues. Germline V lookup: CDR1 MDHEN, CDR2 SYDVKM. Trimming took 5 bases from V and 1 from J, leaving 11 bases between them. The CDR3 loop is CASSPMGGQETQYF. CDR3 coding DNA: TGTGCCAGCAGTCCTATGGGGGGCCAAGAGACCCAGTACTTC.

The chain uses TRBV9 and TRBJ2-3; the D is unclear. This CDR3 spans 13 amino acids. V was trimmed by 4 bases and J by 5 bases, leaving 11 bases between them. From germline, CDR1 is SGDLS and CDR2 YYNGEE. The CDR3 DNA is TGTGCCAGCAGCCCCCCGTATGTAGATACGCAGTATTTT. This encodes CASSPPYVDTQYF.

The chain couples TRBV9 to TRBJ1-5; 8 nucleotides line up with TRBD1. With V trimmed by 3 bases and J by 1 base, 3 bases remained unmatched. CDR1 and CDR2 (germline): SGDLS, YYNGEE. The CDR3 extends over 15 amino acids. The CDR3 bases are TGTGCCAGCAGCGCGGGACAGGCGAGCAATCAGCCCCAGCATTTT. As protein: CASSAGQASNQPQHF. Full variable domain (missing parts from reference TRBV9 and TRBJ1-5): DSGVTQTPKHLITATGQRVTLRCSPRSGDLSVYWYQQSLDQGLQFLIQYYNGEERAKGNILERFSAQQFPDLHSELNLSSLELGDSALYFCASSAGQASNQPQHFGDGTRLSIL.

The CDR3 DNA sequence: TGTGCCAGCATCCTAGCGGGAGCCAATGAGCAGTTCTTC. This sequence encodes CASILAGANEQFF. The genes are TRBV11-3 and TRBJ2-1, with TRBD2 matching 10 bases. This CDR3 comprises 13 residues. Germline CDR1 reads SGHNT; CDR2 reads YENEEA. V lost 7 bases to trimming and J lost 6 bases; unmatched junction nucleotides: 3.

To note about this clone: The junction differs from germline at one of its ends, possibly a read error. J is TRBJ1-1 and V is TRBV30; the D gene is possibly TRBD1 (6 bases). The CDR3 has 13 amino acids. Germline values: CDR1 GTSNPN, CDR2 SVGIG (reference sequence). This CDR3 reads CAWSVQGITGAFF. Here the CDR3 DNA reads TGTGCCTGGAGTGTACAGGGTATCACTGGAGCTTTCTTT.

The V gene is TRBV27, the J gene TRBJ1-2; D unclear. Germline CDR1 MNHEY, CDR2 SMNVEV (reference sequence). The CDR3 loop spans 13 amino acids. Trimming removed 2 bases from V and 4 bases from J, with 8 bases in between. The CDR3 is CASSLNPVYGYTF. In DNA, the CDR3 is TGTGCCAGCAGTTTAAACCCAGTCTATGGCTACACCTTC.

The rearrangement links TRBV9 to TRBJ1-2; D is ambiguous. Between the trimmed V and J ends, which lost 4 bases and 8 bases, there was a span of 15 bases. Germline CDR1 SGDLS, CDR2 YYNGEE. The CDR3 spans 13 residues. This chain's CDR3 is CASSRQEGGGYTF. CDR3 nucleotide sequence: TGTGCCAGCAGCCGCCAAGAGGGTGGAGGCTACACCTTC.

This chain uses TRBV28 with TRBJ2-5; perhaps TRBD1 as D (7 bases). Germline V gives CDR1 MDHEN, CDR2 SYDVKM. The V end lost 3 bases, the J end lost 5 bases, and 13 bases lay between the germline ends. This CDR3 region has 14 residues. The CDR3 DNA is TGTGCCAGCAGTTTTGGAGGGGGCCGGGAGACCCAGTACTTC. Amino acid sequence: CASSFGGGRETQYF.